The T cell receptor (beta chain) under discussion was sequenced for a study of cytomegalovirus exposure and HLA in healthy donors. The count of this clone is one. Libraries were prepared by immunoSEQ multiplex PCR; TCRdb keeps only in-frame clonotypes and omits some of them. Of about 350,000 clones listed, 75% to 90% are singletons. There are 14 residues in the CDR3. Trimming left V 5 bases short and J 1 base short, with 11 bases between. CDR1 and CDR2 from the germline V gene are LGHNT and FRNRAP. Sequencing used PBMCs. This chain joins TRBV12-5 and TRBJ1-1; D is possibly TRBD1 (5 bases). The clonotype was recovered from a woman in her 30s in good health and CMV-seropositive. CDR3 DNA sequence: TGTGCTAGTGGTATTCAAGGGGAGAACACTGAAGCTTTCTTT. It translates to CASGIQGENTEAFF.